The 18 T cell receptor beta chains below were found in one sample sequenced in a study of blood T cell repertoires in COVID-19. The method was immunoSEQ multiplex PCR; TCRdb's version includes in-frame clones alone and lacks a portion of them. The profile covers roughly 270,000 clones, with around 85% appearing a single time and approximately 5% taken by the ten largest. Source material: peripheral blood. The receptors stem from a man aged 50-59 years with active or convalescent COVID-19.

This clone was picked up a small number of times. The rearrangement links TRBV3-1 (or the pseudogene TRBV3-2) to TRBJ1-5, with a possible D match to TRBD1 (5 bases). The CDR3 totals 12 residues. V gave up 4 bases and J gave up 7 bases, with 8 bases separating them. Germline assignment: CDR1 LGHDT and CDR2 YNNKEL (reference sequence). CDR3 coding DNA: TGTGCCAGCAGCCTAAGGGGCCAGCCCCAGCATTTT. Its protein product is CASSLRGQPQHF.

The rearrangement joins TRBV6-5 to TRBJ2-1, with D unresolved. Trimming cost V 8 bases and J 5 bases, with 7 bases left between them. The length of the CDR3 is 11 residues. Germline V gene lookup returns CDR1 MNHEY and CDR2 SVGAGI. The CDR3 region is CASYRNNEQFF. In nucleotides, the CDR3 is TGTGCCAGCTACAGAAACAATGAGCAGTTCTTC.

The chain has TRBV6-1 and TRBJ2-1, with D possibly TRBD2 on 6 matching bases. CDR3 length: 15 amino acids. CDR1 is MNHNS, CDR2 SASEGT, per germline. With 1 base removed from V and 5 bases from J, the gap between germline ends came to 12 bases. The CDR3 DNA is TGTGCCAGCAGTGAAGGGACGGGAGCTGACAATGAGCAGTTCTTC. Residues: CASSEGTGADNEQFF.

The chain has TRBV5-6 and TRBJ2-2; 7 nucleotides match TRBD2. CDR1 and CDR2 from the germline V gene are SGHDT and YYEEEE. This CDR3 comprises 14 residues. V shed 4 bases, J shed 4 bases, and the junction held 4 bases outside the gene matches. In nucleotides, the CDR3 is TGTGCCAGCAGCCGGACTAGTGCCACCGGGGAGCTGTTTTTT. It encodes CASSRTSATGELFF.

The rearrangement uses TRBV9 and TRBJ2-2; possible D gene TRBD2, 6 bases. Germline loops: CDR1 SGDLS, CDR2 YYNGEE. V gave up 4 bases and J gave up 4 bases, with 17 bases separating them. The CDR3 loop spans 16 amino acids. In nucleotides, the CDR3 is TGTGCCAGCAGCCCCCAACCTCAAGCGGGCACCGGGGAGCTGTTTTTT. As protein: CASSPQPQAGTGELFF. The full variable domain, rest sourced from reference TRBV9 and TRBJ2-2, is DSGVTQTPKHLITATGQRVTLRCSPRSGDLSVYWYQQSLDQGLQFLIQYYNGEERAKGNILERFSAQQFPDLHSELNLSSLELGDSALYFCASSPQPQAGTGELFFGEGSRLTVL.

There are a few counts of this clone. The chain has TRBV12-3 or TRBV12-4 and TRBJ1-3; D is undetermined. The V gene lost 6 bases and the J gene lost 0 bases, with 6 bases spanning the gap. This CDR3 spans 13 amino acids. The CDR3, as DNA: TGTGCCAGCAGCGACATCTCTGGAAACACCATATATTTT. It yields the protein CASSDISGNTIYF.

The V call is TRBV23-1, the J call TRBJ1-1; TRBD1 might be the D (6 bases). TRBV23-1 qualifies as an ORF whose function is uncertain. Trimming pared 7 bases from V and 0 bases from J, leaving 12 bases between. The CDR3 is 14 residues long. This chain's CDR3 is CASIKGGVNTEAFF. The CDR3 DNA is TGCGCCAGCATAAAGGGGGGGGTGAACACTGAAGCTTTCTTT.

J is TRBJ2-6 and V is TRBV7-8; D not certain. The V gene lost 5 bases and the J gene lost 0 bases, with 5 bases spanning the gap. CDR1 SGHVS and CDR2 FQNEAQ come from the germline V gene. The CDR3 contains 14 residues. As DNA, the CDR3 is TGTGCCAGCAGCCCTGTCTCTGGGGCCAACGTCCTGACTTTC. Encoded protein: CASSPVSGANVLTF.

The chain has TRBV19 and TRBJ2-2, with a weak D call TRBD1 (6 bases). Germline V CDR1 and CDR2: LNHDA, SQIVND (reference sequence). The CDR3 is made up of 13 amino acids. Trimming took 7 bases from V and 5 from J, leaving 11 bases between them. CDR3 DNA sequence: TGTGCCAGTACCATTACAGGGACCGGGGAGCTGTTTTTT. Amino acids: CASTITGTGELFF.

The chain combines TRBV30 with TRBJ1-2, with 10 bases matching TRBD1. J lost 5 bases, V lost 2 bases, and 2 bases had no gene match. The CDR3 is 13 residues long. CDR1 and CDR2 (germline): GTSNPN, SVGIG (reference sequence). The CDR3 bases are TGTGCCTGGAGTTGGACAGGGGGGTATGGCTACACCTTC. Its translation is CAWSWTGGYGYTF.

Note on this clone: Other DNA sequences of this sample code for an identical CDR3. The chain uses TRBV9 and TRBJ2-1; TRBD2 agrees at 7 bases. Germline CDR1 and CDR2: SGDLS and YYNGEE. Trimming removed 7 bases from V and 1 base from J; junction bases left unmatched: 8. The CDR3 covers 15 residues. As DNA, the CDR3 is TGTGCCAGCTCTGTGGCCGGGGGGTCCTACAATGAGCAGTTCTTC. Its protein product is CASSVAGGSYNEQFF.

The chain carries TRBV10-2 and TRBJ1-2; no clear D. The CDR3 sequence is 16 residues long. Germline V gives CDR1 WSHSY, CDR2 SAAADI. V was pared by 6 bases and J by 1 base, with 18 bases between. The CDR3: CASSPIKTLVNYGYTF. DNA of the CDR3: TGCGCCAGCAGCCCGATTAAGACACTTGTTAACTATGGCTACACCTTC.

The chain has TRBV11-2 and TRBJ2-7; a weak D match, TRBD1 (5 bases). Germline CDR1 reads SGHAT; CDR2 reads FQNNGV. V was trimmed by 0 bases and J by 12 bases, leaving 15 bases between them. The CDR3 is 13 residues long. Here the CDR3 DNA reads TGTGCCAGCAGCTTAGACATTGGGATGGGGCGGTACTTC. Protein: CASSLDIGMGRYF.

The genes are TRBV18 and TRBJ1-2; D possibly corresponds to TRBD1 (5 bases). Germline V gives CDR1 KGHSH, CDR2 LQKENI. The CDR3 has 14 residues. V lost 2 bases and J lost 6, with 13 bases in between. The chain's CDR3 is CASSPAIGEDGYTF. Here the CDR3 DNA reads TGTGCCAGCTCACCAGCCATAGGGGAGGATGGCTACACCTTC.

The chain employs TRBV5-4 and TRBJ1-5; D remains unclear. This CDR3 has 14 amino acids. Trimming pared 0 bases from V and 3 bases from J, leaving 7 bases between. Germline CDR1 SGHNT, CDR2 YYREEE (reference sequence). The CDR3 region is CASSLAGYNQPQHF. CDR3 in DNA: TGTGCCAGCAGCTTGGCAGGCTACAATCAGCCCCAGCATTTT.

The rearrangement uses TRBV11-2 and TRBJ2-1, with 7 bases fitting TRBD2. V lost 4 bases to trimming and J lost 0 bases; unmatched junction nucleotides: 6. Per the germline V gene, CDR1 is SGHAT and CDR2 is FQNNGV. The CDR3 covers 16 residues. The CDR3 spells CASSSGLSSSYNEQFF. CDR3 in DNA: TGTGCCAGCAGCTCGGGACTATCCAGCTCCTACAATGAGCAGTTCTTC.

The gene calls are TRBV5-1 and TRBJ1-6; possibly TRBD1 for D (6 bases). In germline, CDR1 is SGHRS, CDR2 YFSETQ. This CDR3 is 16 amino acids long. Trimming removed 4 bases from V and 0 bases from J, with 11 bases in between. The CDR3 loop is CASSRQDGSYNSPLHF. DNA for the CDR3: TGCGCCAGCAGCCGACAGGACGGCTCCTATAATTCACCCCTCCACTTT. Drawing the rest from reference TRBV5-1 and TRBJ1-6, the complete variable domain is KAGVTQTPRYLIKTRGQQVTLSCSPISGHRSVSWYQQTPGQGLQFLFEYFSETQRNKGNFPGRFSGRQFSNSRSEMNVSTLELGDSALYLCASSRQDGSYNSPLHFGNGTRLTVT.

The genes are TRBV2 and TRBJ2-1; TRBD2 agrees at 10 bases. The CDR3 is 14 amino acids. Per germline, CDR1 SNHLY and CDR2 FYNNEI. V shed 4 bases and J 7 bases; nucleotides not matched to a gene: 4. The CDR3 DNA follows: TGTGCCAGCAGTGCTAGCGGGAGATCGAATGAGCAGTTCTTC. This encodes CASSASGRSNEQFF.